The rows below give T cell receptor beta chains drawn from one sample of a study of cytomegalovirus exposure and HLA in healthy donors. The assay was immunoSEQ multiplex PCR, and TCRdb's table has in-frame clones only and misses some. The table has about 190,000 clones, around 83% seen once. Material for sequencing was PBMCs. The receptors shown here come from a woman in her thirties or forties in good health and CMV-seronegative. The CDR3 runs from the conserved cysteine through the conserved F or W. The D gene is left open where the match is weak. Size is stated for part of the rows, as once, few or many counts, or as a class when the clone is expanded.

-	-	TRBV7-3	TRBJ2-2	CASSPSHIANTGELFF	TGTGCCAGCAGCCCCTCGCACATTGCGAACACCGGGGAGCTGTTTTTT
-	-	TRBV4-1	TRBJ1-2	CASSQEGGIYYGYTF	TGCGCCAGCAGCCAAGAGGGGGGGATTTACTATGGCTACACCTTC
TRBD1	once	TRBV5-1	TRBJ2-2	CASSLAEKRQGGNTGELFF	TGCGCCAGCAGCTTGGCCGAGAAGAGACAGGGGGGGAACACCGGGGAGCTGTTTTTT
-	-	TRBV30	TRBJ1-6	CAWSASNSPLHF	TGTGCCTGGAGTGCCTCTAATTCACCCCTCCACTTT
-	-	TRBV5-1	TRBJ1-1	CASSLQGSTEAFF	TGCGCCAGCAGCTTACAGGGAAGCACTGAAGCTTTCTTT
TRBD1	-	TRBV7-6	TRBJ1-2	CASSLDRDHGYTF	TGTGCCAGCAGCCTAGACAGGGATCATGGCTACACCTTC
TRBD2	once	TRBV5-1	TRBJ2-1	CASRVHSGRGVGNEQFF	TGCGCCAGCAGGGTGCACAGCGGGAGGGGTGTCGGCAATGAGCAGTTCTTC
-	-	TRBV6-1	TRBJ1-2	CASSEVGVYGYTF	TGTGCCAGCAGCGAAGTCGGGGTCTATGGCTACACCTTC
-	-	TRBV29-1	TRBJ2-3	CSVDSADTQYF	TGCAGCGTTGATTCCGCAGATACGCAGTATTTT
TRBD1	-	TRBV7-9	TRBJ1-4	CASSSTTGGGRKLFF	TGTGCCAGCAGCTCCACCACAGGGGGCGGAAGAAAACTGTTTTTT
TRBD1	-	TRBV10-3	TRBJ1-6	CATSTGSNNSPLHF	TGTGCCACCTCGACAGGGTCAAACAATTCACCCCTCCACTTT
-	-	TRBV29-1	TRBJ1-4	CSVVRGNEKLFF	TGCAGCGTTGTCAGGGGAAATGAAAAACTGTTTTTT
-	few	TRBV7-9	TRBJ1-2	CASSPDQGGYTF	TGTGCCAGCAGCCCGGATCAGGGTGGCTACACCTTC
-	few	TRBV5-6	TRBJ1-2	CASSLRGGRYTF	TGTGCCAGCAGCTTGAGGGGGGGGCGCTACACCTTC
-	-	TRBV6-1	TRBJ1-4	CASSHSPRINEKLFF	TGTGCCAGCAGCCATAGTCCCAGGATTAATGAAAAACTGTTTTTT
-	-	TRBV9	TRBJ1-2	CASSVDPGGGYTF	TGTGCCAGCAGCGTAGACCCGGGGGGCGGCTACACCTTC
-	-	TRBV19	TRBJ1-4	CASSGMASEKLFF	TGTGCCAGTAGTGGCATGGCCTCCGAAAAACTGTTTTTT
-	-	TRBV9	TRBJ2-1	CASSVGGVNEQFF	TGTGCCAGCAGCGTAGGAGGAGTCAATGAGCAGTTCTTC
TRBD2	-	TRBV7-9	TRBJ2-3	CSSSEGTSGRGDTQYF	TGTTCCAGCAGCGAGGGGACTAGCGGGAGGGGAGATACGCAGTATTTT
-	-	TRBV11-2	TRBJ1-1	CASSLAMLGSLNTEAFF	TGTGCCAGCAGCTTGGCAATGCTCGGGAGTTTGAACACTGAAGCTTTCTTT
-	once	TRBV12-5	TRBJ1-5	CASGPRGGSNQPQHF	TGTGCTAGTGGCCCGAGGGGGGGAAGCAATCAGCCCCAGCATTTT
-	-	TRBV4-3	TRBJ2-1	CASSQERPSVPNEQFF	TGCGCCAGCAGCCAAGAACGGCCTAGCGTCCCGAATGAGCAGTTCTTC
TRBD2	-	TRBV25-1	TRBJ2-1	CASRETGTSGRNEQFF	TGTGCCAGCAGGGAGACCGGGACTAGCGGGAGAAATGAGCAGTTCTTC
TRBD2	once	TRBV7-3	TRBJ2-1	CASGLAPQDEQFF	TGTGCCTCCGGACTAGCGCCCCAGGATGAGCAGTTCTTC
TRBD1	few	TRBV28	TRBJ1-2	CASSTGQAQGGYTF	TGTGCCAGCAGCACCGGACAGGCCCAAGGTGGCTACACCTTC
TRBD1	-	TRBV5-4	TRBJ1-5	CASSKQGAGSNQPQHF	TGTGCCAGCAGTAAACAGGGGGCCGGTAGCAATCAGCCCCAGCATTTT
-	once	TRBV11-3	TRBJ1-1	CASSLGENTEAFF	TGTGCCAGCAGCTTAGGAGAGAACACTGAAGCTTTCTTT
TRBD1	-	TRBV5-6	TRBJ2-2	CASSSQGDTGELFF	TGTGCCAGCAGCTCGCAGGGGGACACCGGGGAGCTGTTTTTT
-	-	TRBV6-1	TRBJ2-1	CASSPPGSYNEQFF	TGTGCCAGCAGTCCTCCTGGCAGCTACAATGAGCAGTTCTTC
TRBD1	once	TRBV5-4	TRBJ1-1	CASSWVPGQGSGTFF	TGTGCCAGCAGCTGGGTCCCGGGACAGGGATCGGGGACTTTCTTT
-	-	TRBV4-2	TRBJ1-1	CASSQARDTEAFF	TGTGCCAGCAGCCAAGCGAGGGACACTGAAGCTTTCTTT
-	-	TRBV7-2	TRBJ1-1	CASSFAGSGNTEAFF	TGTGCCAGCAGCTTCGCTGGCAGCGGTAACACTGAAGCTTTCTTT
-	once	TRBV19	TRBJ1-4	CASSISGGEKLFF	TGTGCCAGTAGTATAAGTGGAGGTGAAAAACTGTTTTTT
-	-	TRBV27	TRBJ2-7	CASSSPRTGSYNEQYF	TGTGCCAGCAGTTCCCCCCGGACGGGAAGCTACAACGAGCAGTACTTC
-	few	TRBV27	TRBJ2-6	CASSFDSSLGANVLTF	TGTGCCAGCAGTTTCGACAGTTCCTTAGGGGCCAACGTCCTGACTTTC
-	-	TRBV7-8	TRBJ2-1	CASGLDIYNEQFF	TGTGCCAGCGGACTGGATATATACAATGAGCAGTTCTTC
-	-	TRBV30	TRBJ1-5	CAWSAGLVEQPQHF	TGTGCCTGGAGTGCAGGGTTGGTGGAACAGCCCCAGCATTTT
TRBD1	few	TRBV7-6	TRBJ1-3	CASSASGTGFGNTIYF	TGTGCCAGCAGCGCATCCGGGACAGGGTTTGGAAACACCATATATTTT
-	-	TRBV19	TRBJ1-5	CASSATGGGNQPQHF	TGTGCCAGTAGTGCGACGGGAGGAGGCAATCAGCCCCAGCATTTT
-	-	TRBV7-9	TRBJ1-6	CASSFQGLESPLHF	TGTGCCAGCAGCTTCCAGGGGCTGGAATCACCCCTCCACTTT
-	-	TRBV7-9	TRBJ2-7	CASSIAGVEQYF	TGTGCCAGCAGCATAGCCGGGGTCGAGCAGTACTTC